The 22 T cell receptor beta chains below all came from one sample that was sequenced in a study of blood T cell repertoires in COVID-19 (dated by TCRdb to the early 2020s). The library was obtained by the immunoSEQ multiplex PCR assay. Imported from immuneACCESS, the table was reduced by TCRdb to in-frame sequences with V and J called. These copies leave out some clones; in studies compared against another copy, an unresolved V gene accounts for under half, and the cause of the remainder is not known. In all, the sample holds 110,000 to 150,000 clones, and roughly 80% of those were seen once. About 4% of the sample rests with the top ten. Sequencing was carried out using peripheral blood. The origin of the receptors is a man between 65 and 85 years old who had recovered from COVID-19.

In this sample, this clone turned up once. The CDR3 nucleotides read TGTGCCAGCAGTTACTCACCTAGCGGGAGGGAGACCCAGTACTTC. The encoded protein is CASSYSPSGRETQYF. This chain links TRBV6-5 with TRBJ2-5; 11 bases align to TRBD2. CDR3 length: 15 amino acids. The germline V gene encodes CDR1 MNHEY and CDR2 SVGAGI. The junction had 2 bases not matched to a gene; V was cut back by 0 bases and J by 5 bases.

CDR3 protein: CASSSHRGNQPQHF. In DNA, the CDR3 is TGTGCCAGCAGTAGCCACAGGGGCAATCAGCCCCAGCATTTT. This chain links TRBV6-5 with TRBJ1-5; weak D call: TRBD1 (6 bases). The CDR3 length is 14 residues. With 5 bases removed from V and 2 bases from J, the gap between germline ends came to 10 bases. Per the germline V gene, CDR1 is MNHEY and CDR2 is SVGAGI.

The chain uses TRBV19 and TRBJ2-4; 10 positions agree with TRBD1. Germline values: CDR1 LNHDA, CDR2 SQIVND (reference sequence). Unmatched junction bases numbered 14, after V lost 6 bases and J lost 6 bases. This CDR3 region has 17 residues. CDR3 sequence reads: CASRPGTGVLSANIQYF. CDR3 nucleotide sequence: TGTGCCAGTAGACCCGGGACAGGGGTTTTATCGGCAAACATTCAGTACTTC.

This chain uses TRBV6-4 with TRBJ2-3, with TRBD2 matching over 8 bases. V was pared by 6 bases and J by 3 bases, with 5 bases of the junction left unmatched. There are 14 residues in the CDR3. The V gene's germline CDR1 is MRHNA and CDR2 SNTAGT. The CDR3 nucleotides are TGTGCCAGCAGGGCCGGGAGGGCGACAGATACGCAGTATTTT. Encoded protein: CASRAGRATDTQYF.

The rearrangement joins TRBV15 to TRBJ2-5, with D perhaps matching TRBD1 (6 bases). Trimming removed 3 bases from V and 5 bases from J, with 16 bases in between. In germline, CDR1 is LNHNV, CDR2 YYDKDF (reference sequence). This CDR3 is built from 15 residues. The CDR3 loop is CATSRAVQGWETQYF. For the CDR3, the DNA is TGTGCCACCAGCAGGGCGGTACAGGGTTGGGAGACCCAGTACTTC.

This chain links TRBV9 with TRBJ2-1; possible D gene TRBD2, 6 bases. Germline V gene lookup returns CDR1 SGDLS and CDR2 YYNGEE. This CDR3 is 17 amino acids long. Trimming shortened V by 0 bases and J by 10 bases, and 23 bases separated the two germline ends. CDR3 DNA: TGTGCCAGCAGCGTAGAGCCCGGGACGGGAGAGGCTCGCGAGCAGTTCTTC. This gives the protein CASSVEPGTGEAREQFF. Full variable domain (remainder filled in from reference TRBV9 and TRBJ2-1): DSGVTQTPKHLITATGQRVTLRCSPRSGDLSVYWYQQSLDQGLQFLIQYYNGEERAKGNILERFSAQQFPDLHSELNLSSLELGDSALYFCASSVEPGTGEAREQFFGPGTRLTVL.

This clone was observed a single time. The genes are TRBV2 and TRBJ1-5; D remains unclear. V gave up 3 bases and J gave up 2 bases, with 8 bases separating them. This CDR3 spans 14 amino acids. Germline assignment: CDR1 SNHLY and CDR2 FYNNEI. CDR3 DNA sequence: TGTGCCAGCAGTGACTTCAGTCGCAATCAGCCCCAGCATTTT. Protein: CASSDFSRNQPQHF.

The CDR3 here is CATSKPGGRSYNEQFF. CDR3 sequence (DNA): TGTGCCACCAGCAAACCAGGGGGCCGCTCCTACAATGAGCAGTTCTTC. The chain combines TRBV15 with TRBJ2-1, with 8 bases identical to TRBD1. V shed 4 bases, J shed 0 bases, and the junction held 5 bases outside the gene matches. CDR1 is LNHNV and CDR2 is YYDKDF in the germline V gene (reference sequence). The CDR3 is 16 residues long. Variable domain in full (rest from reference TRBV15 and TRBJ2-1): DAMVIQNPRYQVTQFGKPVTLSCSQTLNHNVMYWYQQKSSQAPKLLFHYYDKDFNNEADTPDNFQSRRPNTSFCFLDIRSPGLGDTAMYLCATSKPGGRSYNEQFFGPGTRLTVL.

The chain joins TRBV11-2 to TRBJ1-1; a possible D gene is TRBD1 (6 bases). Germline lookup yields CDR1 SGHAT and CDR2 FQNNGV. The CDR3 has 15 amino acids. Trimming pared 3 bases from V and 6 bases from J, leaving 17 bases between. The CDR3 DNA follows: TGTGCCAGCAGCTTGGGACACATGTTGGAGTCTGAAGCTTTCTTT. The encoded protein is CASSLGHMLESEAFF.

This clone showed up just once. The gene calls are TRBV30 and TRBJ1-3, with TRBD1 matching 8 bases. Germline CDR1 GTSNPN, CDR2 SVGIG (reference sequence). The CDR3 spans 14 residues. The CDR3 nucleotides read TGTGCTTGGGACAGGACCCTCTCTGGAAACACCATATATTTT. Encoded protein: CAWDRTLSGNTIYF. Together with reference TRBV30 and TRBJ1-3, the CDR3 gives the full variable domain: SQTIHQWPATLVQPVGSPLSLECTVEGTSNPNLYWYRQAAGRGLQLLFYSVGIGQISSEVPQNLSASRPQDRQFILSSKKLLLSDSGFYLCAWDRTLSGNTIYFGEGSWLTVV.

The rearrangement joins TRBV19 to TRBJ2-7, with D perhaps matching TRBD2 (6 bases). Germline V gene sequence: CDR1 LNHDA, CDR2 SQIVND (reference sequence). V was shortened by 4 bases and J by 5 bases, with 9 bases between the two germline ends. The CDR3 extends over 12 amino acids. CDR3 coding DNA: TGTGCCAGTAGTAGGGGAGGTGACGAGCAGTACTTC. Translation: CASSRGGDEQYF.

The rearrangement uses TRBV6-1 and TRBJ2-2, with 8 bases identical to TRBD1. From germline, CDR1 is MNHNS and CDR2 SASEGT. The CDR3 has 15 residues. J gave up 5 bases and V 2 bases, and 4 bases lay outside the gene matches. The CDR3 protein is CASSEQGAGTGELFF. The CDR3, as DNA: TGTGCCAGCAGTGAACAGGGGGCCGGGACCGGGGAGCTGTTTTTT.

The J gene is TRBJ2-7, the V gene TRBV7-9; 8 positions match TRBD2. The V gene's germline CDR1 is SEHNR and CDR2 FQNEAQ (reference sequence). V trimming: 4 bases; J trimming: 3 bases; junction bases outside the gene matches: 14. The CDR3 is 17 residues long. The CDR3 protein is CASSYTGLEGPNYEQYF. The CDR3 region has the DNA TGTGCCAGCAGCTACACGGGACTAGAGGGGCCCAACTACGAGCAGTACTTC.

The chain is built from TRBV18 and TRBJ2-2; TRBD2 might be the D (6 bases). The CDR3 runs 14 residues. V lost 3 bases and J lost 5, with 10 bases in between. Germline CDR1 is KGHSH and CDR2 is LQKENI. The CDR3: CASSPTSGTGELFF. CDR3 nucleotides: TGTGCCAGCTCACCCACAAGCGGGACCGGGGAGCTGTTTTTT.

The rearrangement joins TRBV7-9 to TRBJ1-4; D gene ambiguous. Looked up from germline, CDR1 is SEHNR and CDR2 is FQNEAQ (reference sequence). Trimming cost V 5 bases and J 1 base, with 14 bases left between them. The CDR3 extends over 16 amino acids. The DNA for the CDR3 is TGTGCCAGCAGCCCCCTGAGTGGTGAAACTAATGAAAAACTGTTTTTT. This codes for CASSPLSGETNEKLFF.

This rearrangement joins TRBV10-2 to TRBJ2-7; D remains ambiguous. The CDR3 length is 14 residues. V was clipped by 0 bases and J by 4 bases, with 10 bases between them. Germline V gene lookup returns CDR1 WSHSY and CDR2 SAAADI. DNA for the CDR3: TGCGCCAGCAGTGAGTCCAACAGATTGTACGAGCAGTACTTC. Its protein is CASSESNRLYEQYF.

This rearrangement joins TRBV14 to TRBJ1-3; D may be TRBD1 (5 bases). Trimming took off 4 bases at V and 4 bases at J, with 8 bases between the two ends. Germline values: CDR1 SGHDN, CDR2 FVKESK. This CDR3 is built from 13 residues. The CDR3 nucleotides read TGTGCCAGCAGCCGGCAGGGAGGAAACACCATATATTTT. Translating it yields CASSRQGGNTIYF.

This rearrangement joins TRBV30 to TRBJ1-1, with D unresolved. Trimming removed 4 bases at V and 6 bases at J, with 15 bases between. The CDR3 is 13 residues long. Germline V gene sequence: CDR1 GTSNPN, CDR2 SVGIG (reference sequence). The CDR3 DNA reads TGTGCCTGGACCTCTCGGGAGGGTCCTGAAGCTTTCTTT. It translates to CAWTSREGPEAFF.

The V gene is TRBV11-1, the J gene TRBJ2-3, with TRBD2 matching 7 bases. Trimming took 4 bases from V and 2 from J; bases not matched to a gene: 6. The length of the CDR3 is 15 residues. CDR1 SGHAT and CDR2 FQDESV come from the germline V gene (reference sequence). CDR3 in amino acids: CASSSHGRLTDTQYF. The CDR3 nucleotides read TGTGCCAGCAGCTCTCACGGGAGGCTCACAGATACGCAGTATTTT.

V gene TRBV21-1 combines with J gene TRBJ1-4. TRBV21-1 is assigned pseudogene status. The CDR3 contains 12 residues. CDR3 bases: TGTGCCGGAGGGGAGGCTAATGAAAAACTGTTTTTT. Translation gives CAGGEANEKLFF.

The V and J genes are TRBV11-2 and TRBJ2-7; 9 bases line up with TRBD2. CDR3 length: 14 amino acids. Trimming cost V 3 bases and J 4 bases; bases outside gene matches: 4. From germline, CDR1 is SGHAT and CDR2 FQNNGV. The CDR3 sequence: CASSFASGIYEQYF. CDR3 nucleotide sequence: TGTGCCAGCAGCTTTGCTAGCGGGATATACGAGCAGTACTTC.

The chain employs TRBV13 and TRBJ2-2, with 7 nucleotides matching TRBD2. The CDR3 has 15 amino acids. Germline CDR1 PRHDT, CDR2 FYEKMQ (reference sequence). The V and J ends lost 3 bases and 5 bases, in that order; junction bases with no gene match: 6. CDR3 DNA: TGTGCCAGCAGCTTCAGGACTAGGGGAACCGGGGAGCTGTTTTTT. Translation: CASSFRTRGTGELFF. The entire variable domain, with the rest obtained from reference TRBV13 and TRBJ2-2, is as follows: AAGVIQSPRHLIKEKRETATLKCYPIPRHDTVYWYQQGPGQDPQFLISFYEKMQSDKGSIPDRFSAQQFSDYHSELNMSSLELGDSALYFCASSFRTRGTGELFFGEGSRLTVL.